This T cell receptor (beta chain) was found in a study of T cell responses to AZD1222 COVID-19 vaccine. Measured with immunoSEQ multiplex PCR; TCRdb has only the in-frame clones, and not every one. This sample has roughly 35,000 clones, with 86% found just once. Pooled in the analysis were second doses at about 4 or about 12 weeks. V lost 5 bases to trimming and J lost 8 bases, with 18 bases between them. The germline CDR1 and CDR2 sequences are MNHEY and SMNVEV (reference sequence). This CDR3 is built from 14 residues. Study-wide results and caveats: Females made up more of the donors, who were largely white British, and clonal diversity may have come out too low.

This clone has a single count. Its antigen is still unknown. The sequencing here drew on peripheral blood, taken 28 days after the second AZD1222 dose. The rearrangement uses TRBV27 and TRBJ1-2, with no clear D. The TCR sequence derives from an adult who received the AZD1222 COVID-19 vaccine. CDR3 sequence reads: CASSPGSGEAGYTF. The CDR3 DNA sequence: TGTGCCAGCAGTCCTGGATCGGGCGAAGCGGGCTACACCTTC.